This TCR beta chain came from a study of blood T cell repertoires in COVID-19. Assay used: immunoSEQ multiplex PCR; TCRdb lists only in-frame clones, some missing. The data hold 100,000 to 150,000 clones, with 70% to 90% observed a single time. The germline gives CDR1 SSHAT, CDR2 FNYEAQ (reference sequence). Trimming pared 3 bases from V and 2 bases from J, leaving 7 bases between. The CDR3 totals 13 residues. The sample taken for sequencing was peripheral blood. The chain combines TRBV7-7 with TRBJ1-1; D unclear. The source is a man over 45 with acute or convalescent COVID-19. The CDR3 protein is CASSLQQNTEAFF. Written as DNA, the CDR3 is TGTGCCAGCAGCTTGCAACAAAACACTGAAGCTTTCTTT.